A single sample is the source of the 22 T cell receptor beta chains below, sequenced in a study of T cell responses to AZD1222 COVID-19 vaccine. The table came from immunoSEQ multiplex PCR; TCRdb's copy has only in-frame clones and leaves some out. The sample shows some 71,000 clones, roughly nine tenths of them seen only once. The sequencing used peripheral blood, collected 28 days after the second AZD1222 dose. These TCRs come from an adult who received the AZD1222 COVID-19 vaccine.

The CDR3 reads CASGWTYEQYF. Written as DNA, the CDR3 is TGTGCCAGCGGTTGGACCTACGAGCAGTACTTC. The chain joins TRBV7-9 to TRBJ2-7; no reliable D call. The CDR3 is 11 residues long. Germline V gene lookup returns CDR1 SEHNR and CDR2 FQNEAQ (reference sequence). V dropped 8 bases and J dropped 2 bases, with 7 bases sitting between them.

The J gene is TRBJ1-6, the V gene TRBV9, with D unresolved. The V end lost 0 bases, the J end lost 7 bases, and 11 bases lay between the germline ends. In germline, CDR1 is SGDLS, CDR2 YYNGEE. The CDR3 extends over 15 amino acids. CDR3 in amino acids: CASSVVVGRNSPLHF. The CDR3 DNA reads TGTGCCAGCAGCGTAGTTGTTGGACGGAATTCACCCCTCCACTTT.

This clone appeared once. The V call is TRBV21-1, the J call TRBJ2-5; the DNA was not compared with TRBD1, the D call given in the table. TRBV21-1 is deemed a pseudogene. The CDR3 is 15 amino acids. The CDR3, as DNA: TGTGCCAGCAGCAAAGCTACAGCAGGCGAGCAGACCCAGTACTTC. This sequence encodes CASSKATAGEQTQYF.

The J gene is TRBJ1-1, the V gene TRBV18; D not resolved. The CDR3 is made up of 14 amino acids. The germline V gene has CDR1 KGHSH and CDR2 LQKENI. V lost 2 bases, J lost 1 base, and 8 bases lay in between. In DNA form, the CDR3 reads TGTGCCAGCTCACCAGCGGGGAGGAACACTGAAGCTTTCTTT. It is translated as CASSPAGRNTEAFF.

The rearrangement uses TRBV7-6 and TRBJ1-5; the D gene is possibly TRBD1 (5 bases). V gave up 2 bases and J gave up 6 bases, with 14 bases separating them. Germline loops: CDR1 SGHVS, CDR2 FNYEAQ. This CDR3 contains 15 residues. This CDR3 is CASSLLSGGGQPQHF. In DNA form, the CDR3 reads TGTGCCAGCAGCTTATTGTCGGGGGGAGGTCAGCCCCAGCATTTT.

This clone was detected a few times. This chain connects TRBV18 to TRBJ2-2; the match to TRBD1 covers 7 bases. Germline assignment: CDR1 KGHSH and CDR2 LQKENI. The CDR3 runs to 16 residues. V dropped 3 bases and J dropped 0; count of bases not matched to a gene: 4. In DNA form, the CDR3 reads TGTGCCAGCTCACCCTCAGGGGGAGCGAACACCGGGGAGCTGTTTTTT. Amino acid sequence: CASSPSGGANTGELFF.

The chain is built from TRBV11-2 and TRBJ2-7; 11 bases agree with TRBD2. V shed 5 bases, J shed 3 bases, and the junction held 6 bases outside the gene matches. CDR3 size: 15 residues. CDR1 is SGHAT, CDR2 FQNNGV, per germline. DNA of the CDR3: TGTGCCAGCAGCCCGGGGACTAGCGGACTCTACGAGCAGTACTTC. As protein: CASSPGTSGLYEQYF.

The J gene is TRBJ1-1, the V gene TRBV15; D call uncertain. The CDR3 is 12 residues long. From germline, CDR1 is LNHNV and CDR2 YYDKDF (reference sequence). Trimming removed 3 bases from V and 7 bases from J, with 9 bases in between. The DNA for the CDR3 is TGTGCCACCAGCAGGGTTTTGGGTGAAGCTTTCTTT. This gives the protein CATSRVLGEAFF.

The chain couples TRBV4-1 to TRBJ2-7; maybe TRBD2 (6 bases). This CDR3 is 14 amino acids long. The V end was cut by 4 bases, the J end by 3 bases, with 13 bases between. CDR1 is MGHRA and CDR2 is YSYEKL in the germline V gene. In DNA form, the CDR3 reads TGCGCCAGCAGCCGTGTTAGCGGCAGCTACGAGCAGTACTTC. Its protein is CASSRVSGSYEQYF.

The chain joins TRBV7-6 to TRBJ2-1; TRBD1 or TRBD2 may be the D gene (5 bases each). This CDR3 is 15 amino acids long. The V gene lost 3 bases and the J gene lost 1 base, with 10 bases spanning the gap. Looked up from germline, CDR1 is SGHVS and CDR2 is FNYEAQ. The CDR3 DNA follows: TGTGCCAGCAGCTTCGGGGCCGGTTCCTACAATGAGCAGTTCTTC. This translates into CASSFGAGSYNEQFF. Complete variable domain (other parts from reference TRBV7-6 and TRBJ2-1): GAGVSQSPRYKVTKRGQDVALRCDPISGHVSLYWYRQALGQGPEFLTYFNYEAQQDKSGLPNDRFSAERPEGSISTLTIQRTEQRDSAMYRCASSFGAGSYNEQFFGPGTRLTVL.

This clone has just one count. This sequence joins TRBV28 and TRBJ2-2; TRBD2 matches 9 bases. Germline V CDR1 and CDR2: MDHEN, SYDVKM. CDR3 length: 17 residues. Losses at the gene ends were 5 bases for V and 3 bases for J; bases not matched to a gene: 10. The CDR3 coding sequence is TGTGCCAGCAGTCCCCAGCGGGGGGCAGGGGACACCGGGGAGCTGTTTTTT. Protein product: CASSPQRGAGDTGELFF.

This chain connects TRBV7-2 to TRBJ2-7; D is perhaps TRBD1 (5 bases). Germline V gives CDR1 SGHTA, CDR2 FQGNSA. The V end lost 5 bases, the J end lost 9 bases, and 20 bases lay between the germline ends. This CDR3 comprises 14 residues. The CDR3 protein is CASSTSDSRPVQYF. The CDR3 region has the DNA TGTGCCAGCAGCACCTCCGACAGCCGGCCGGTGCAGTACTTC.

The CDR3 DNA reads as TGCAGTGCTCCTAAAGGGACTGTTCAGTACTTC. It codes for CSAPKGTVQYF. This rearrangement joins TRBV20-1 to TRBJ2-5, with a weak D call TRBD2 (6 bases). Germline-derived CDR1 and CDR2 are DFQATT and SNEGSKA (reference sequence). V lost 5 bases to trimming and J lost 11 bases, with 15 bases between them. CDR3 length: 11 residues.

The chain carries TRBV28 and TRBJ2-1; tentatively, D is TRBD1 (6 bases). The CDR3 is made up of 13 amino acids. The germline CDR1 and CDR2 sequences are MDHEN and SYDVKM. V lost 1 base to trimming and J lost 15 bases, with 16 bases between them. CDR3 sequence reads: CASSLYPRDTAFF. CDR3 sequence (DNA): TGTGCCAGCAGTTTATACCCCAGGGACACGGCGTTCTTC. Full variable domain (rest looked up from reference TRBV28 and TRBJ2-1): DVKVTQSSRYLVKRTGEKVFLECVQDMDHENMFWYRQDPGLGLRLIYFSYDVKMKEKGDIPEGYSVSREKKERFSLILESASTNQTSMYLCASSLYPRDTAFFGPGTRLTVL.

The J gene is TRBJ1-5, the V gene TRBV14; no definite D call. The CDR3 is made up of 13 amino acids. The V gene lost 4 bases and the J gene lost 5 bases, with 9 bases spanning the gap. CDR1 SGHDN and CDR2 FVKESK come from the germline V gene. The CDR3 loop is CASSRSLDQPQHF. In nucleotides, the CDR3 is TGTGCCAGCAGCCGAAGTCTGGATCAGCCCCAGCATTTT. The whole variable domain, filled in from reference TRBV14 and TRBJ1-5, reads EAGVTQFPSHSVIEKGQTVTLRCDPISGHDNLYWYRRVMGKEIKFLLHFVKESKQDESGMPNNRFLAERTGGTYSTLKVQPAELEDSGVYFCASSRSLDQPQHFGDGTRLSIL.

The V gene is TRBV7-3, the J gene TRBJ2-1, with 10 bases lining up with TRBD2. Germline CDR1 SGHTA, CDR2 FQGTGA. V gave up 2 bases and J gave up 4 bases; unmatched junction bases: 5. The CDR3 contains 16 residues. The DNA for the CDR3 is TGTGCCAGCAGCTTAGTTGCAGCGGGAGGGTACAATGAGCAGTTCTTC. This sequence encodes CASSLVAAGGYNEQFF.

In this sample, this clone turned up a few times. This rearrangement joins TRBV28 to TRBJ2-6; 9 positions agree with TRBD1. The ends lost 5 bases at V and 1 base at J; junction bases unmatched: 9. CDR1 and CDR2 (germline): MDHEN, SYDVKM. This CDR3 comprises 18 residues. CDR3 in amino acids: CASSPHTGTGSGANVLTF. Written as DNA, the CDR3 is TGTGCCAGCAGTCCTCATACCGGGACAGGGTCTGGGGCCAACGTCCTGACTTTC.

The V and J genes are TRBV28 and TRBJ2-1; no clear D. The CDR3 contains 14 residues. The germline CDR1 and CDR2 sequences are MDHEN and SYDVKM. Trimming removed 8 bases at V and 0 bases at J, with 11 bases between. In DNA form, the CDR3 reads TGTGCCAGCGACTCGGCTAGCTCCTACAATGAGCAGTTCTTC. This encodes CASDSASSYNEQFF.

The CDR3 DNA follows: TGTGCCTCCGTGAAGGGGGGTTCGGGCAATGAGCAGTTCTTC. Protein: CASVKGGSGNEQFF. The chain couples TRBV11-3 to TRBJ2-1, with D perhaps given as TRBD1 or TRBD2 (6 bases each). V was shortened by 11 bases and J by 6 bases, with 20 bases between the two germline ends. The CDR3 runs 14 residues. CDR1 is SGHNT, CDR2 YENEEA, per germline.

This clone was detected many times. Here the CDR3 reads CSVRGRDTQYF. The CDR3 DNA is TGCAGTGTGCGGGGACGGGATACGCAGTATTTT. The chain combines TRBV20-1 with TRBJ2-3; the D gene is possibly TRBD2 (6 bases). Trimming shortened V by 7 bases and J by 6 bases, and 11 bases separated the two germline ends. The CDR3 length is 11 residues. Per the germline V gene, CDR1 is DFQATT and CDR2 is SNEGSKA (reference sequence).

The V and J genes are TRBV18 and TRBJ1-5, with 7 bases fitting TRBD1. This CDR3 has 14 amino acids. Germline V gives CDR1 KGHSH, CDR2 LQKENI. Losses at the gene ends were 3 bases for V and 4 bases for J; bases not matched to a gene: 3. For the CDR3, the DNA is TGTGCCAGCTCACCGGGACAGTGGAATCAGCCCCAGCATTTT. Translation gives CASSPGQWNQPQHF.

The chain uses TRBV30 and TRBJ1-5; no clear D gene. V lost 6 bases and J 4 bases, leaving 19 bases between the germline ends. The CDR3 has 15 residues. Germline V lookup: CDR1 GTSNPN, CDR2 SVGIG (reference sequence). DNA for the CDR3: TGTGCCTGCGGAACGAACAGCCGCCAAAATCAGCCCCAGCATTTT. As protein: CACGTNSRQNQPQHF.